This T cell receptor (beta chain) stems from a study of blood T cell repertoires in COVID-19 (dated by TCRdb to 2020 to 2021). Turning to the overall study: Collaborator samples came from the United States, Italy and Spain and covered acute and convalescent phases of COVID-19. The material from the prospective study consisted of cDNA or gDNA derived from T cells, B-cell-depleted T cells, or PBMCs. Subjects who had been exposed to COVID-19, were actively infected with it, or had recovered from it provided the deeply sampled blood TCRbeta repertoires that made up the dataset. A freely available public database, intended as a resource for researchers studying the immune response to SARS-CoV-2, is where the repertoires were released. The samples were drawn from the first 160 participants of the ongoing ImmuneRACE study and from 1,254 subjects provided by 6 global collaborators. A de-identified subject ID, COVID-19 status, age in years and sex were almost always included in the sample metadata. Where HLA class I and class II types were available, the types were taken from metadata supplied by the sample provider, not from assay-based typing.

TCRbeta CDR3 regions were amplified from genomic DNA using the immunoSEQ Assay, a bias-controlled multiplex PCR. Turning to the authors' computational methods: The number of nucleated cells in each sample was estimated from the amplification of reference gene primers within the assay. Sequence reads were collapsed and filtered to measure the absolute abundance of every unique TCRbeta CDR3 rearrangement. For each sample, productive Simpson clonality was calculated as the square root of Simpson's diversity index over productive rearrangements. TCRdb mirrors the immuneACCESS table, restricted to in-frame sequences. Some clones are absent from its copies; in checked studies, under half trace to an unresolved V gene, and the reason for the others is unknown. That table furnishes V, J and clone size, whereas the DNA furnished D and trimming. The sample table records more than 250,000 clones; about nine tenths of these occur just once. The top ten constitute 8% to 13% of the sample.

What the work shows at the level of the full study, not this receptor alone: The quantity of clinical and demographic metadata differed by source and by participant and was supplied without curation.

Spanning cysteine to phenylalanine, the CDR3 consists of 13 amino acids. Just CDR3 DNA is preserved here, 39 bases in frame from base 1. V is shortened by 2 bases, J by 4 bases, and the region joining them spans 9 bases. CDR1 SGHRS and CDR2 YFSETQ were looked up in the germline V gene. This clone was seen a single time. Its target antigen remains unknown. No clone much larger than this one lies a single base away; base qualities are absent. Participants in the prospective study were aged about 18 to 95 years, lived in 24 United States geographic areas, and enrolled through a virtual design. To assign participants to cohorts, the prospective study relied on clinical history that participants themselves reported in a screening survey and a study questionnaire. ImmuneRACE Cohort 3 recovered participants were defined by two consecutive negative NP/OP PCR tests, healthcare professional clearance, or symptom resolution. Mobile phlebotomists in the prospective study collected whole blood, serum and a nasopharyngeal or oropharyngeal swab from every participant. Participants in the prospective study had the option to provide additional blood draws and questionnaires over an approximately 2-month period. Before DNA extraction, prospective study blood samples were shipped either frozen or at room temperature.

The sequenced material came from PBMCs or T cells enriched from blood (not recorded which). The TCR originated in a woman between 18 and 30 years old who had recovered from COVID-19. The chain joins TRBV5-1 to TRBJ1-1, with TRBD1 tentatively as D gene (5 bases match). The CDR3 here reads CASSFQGATEAFF. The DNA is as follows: TGCGCCAGCAGCTTCCAGGGCGCCACTGAAGCTTTCTTT.